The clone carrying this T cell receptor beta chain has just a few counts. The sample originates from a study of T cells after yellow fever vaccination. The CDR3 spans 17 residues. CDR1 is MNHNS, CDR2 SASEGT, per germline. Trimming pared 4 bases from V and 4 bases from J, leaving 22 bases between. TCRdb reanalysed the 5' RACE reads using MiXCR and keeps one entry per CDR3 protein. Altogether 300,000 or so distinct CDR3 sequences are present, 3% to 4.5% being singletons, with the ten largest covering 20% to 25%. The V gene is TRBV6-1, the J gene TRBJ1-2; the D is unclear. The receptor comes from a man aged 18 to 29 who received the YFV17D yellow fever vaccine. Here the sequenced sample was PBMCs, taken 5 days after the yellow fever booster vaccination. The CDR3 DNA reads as TGTGCCAGCAGTGCACTGTTGGGTAGCAGGCTGATCTATGGCTACACCTTC. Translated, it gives CASSALLGSRLIYGYTF.